These T cell receptor beta chains were read from a single sample in a study of STAT5B mutations in CD4+ large granular lymphocyte leukemia. Here immunoSEQ multiplex PCR was the method, and the copy in TCRdb shows in-frame clones only, minus some. The repertoire consists of 30,000 to 40,000 clones, with around 72% occurring once and the leading ten covering approximately 0.5%. Sequencing input: CD4+ T cells from blood buffy coats. The receptors were sampled from a human donor in good health. Each CDR3 is given with its conserved first and last residue. The D gene is left open where the match is weak. Not every row has a clone size; where given, it reads once, few, many or a size class.

V gene	CDR3 length	J gene	D gene	clone size	CDR3 protein	CDR3 DNA
TRBV2	13	TRBJ2-7	-	-	CASSGQGGGEQYF	TGTGCCAGCAGTGGGCAGGGGGGCGGCGAGCAGTACTTC
TRBV7-7	14	TRBJ2-1	TRBD2	-	CASSLALAGGRQFF	TGTGCTAGCAGCTTAGCGCTAGCGGGAGGTCGGCAGTTCTTC
TRBV27	14	TRBJ1-6	-	-	CASRPGSYNSPLHF	TGTGCCAGCAGGCCGGGGTCATATAATTCACCCCTCCACTTT
TRBV7-7	16	TRBJ1-1	-	-	CASSLASPPRHTEAFF	TGTGCCAGCAGCTTAGCCTCCCCCCCACGGCACACTGAAGCTTTCTTT
TRBV4-2	15	TRBJ2-1	TRBD2	-	CASSQTSGGSGEQFF	TGTGCCAGCAGCCAGACTAGCGGGGGGTCCGGTGAGCAGTTCTTC
TRBV5-1	10	TRBJ2-7	-	few	CASSLDEQYF	TGCGCCAGCAGCTTGGACGAGCAGTACTTC
TRBV10-3	12	TRBJ2-1	-	-	CAISEKGLDRFF	TGTGCCATCAGTGAGAAGGGACTGGACCGGTTCTTC
TRBV6-5	14	TRBJ2-7	-	few	CASSYADSSYEQYF	TGTGCCAGCAGTTACGCGGACTCTTCCTACGAGCAGTACTTC
TRBV6-5	13	TRBJ2-5	-	-	CASTFGGGETQYF	TGTGCCAGCACCTTCGGGGGTGGGGAGACCCAGTACTTC
TRBV2	15	TRBJ2-3	TRBD2	-	CASSFGTSGADTQYF	TGTGCCAGCAGTTTCGGGACTAGCGGGGCTGATACGCAGTATTTT
TRBV7-2	13	TRBJ2-7	-	few	CASSRGRTYEQYF	TGTGCCAGCAGCCGCGGACGCACCTACGAGCAGTACTTC
TRBV2	16	TRBJ2-5	-	-	CASSESAGDSGETQYF	TGTGCCAGCAGTGAATCAGCAGGAGATAGTGGCGAGACCCAGTACTTC
TRBV6-6	14	TRBJ2-7	TRBD1	-	CASSYSDRTYEQYF	TGTGCCAGCAGTTACTCGGACAGGACCTACGAGCAGTACTTC
TRBV7-9	18	TRBJ2-3	-	-	CASSAVGYAGSGTDTQYF	TGTGCCAGCAGCGCCGTTGGCTACGCGGGGAGTGGGACAGATACGCAGTATTTT
TRBV5-4	15	TRBJ1-3	-	-	CASSAGQSSGNTIYF	TGTGCCAGCAGCGCCGGACAGAGCTCTGGAAACACCATATATTTT
TRBV18	14	TRBJ2-7	-	-	CASSPGPQRLEQYF	TGTGCCAGCTCACCGGGACCCCAAAGGCTCGAGCAGTACTTC
TRBV19	15	TRBJ1-5	TRBD1	-	CASSLEGAFNQPQHF	TGTGCCAGTAGTCTGGAGGGGGCTTTCAATCAGCCCCAGCATTTT
TRBV6-1	16	TRBJ2-7	TRBD2	-	CASSVTLAGLTYEQYF	TGTGCCAGCAGTGTCACCCTTGCGGGACTAACCTACGAGCAGTACTTC
TRBV5-1	14	TRBJ2-7	TRBD2	-	CASSRAGTAYEQYF	TGCGCCAGCAGTAGAGCGGGGACGGCCTACGAGCAGTACTTC
TRBV6-6	14	TRBJ1-5	TRBD1	-	CASSVQGALQPQHF	TGTGCCAGCAGTGTTCAGGGGGCTTTGCAGCCCCAGCATTTT
TRBV4-3	14	TRBJ2-5	-	-	CASSQGQFQETQYF	TGCGCCAGCAGCCAAGGACAGTTCCAAGAGACCCAGTACTTC
TRBV19	14	TRBJ1-5	-	few	CASSTVQGVQPQHF	TGTGCCAGTAGTACGGTACAGGGTGTTCAGCCCCAGCATTTT
TRBV18	13	TRBJ2-7	-	-	CASSTRTDYEQYF	TGTGCCAGCTCAACCCGGACAGACTACGAGCAGTACTTC
TRBV5-1	15	TRBJ2-2	-	-	CASSLAGANTGELFF	TGCGCCAGCAGCTTGGCCGGGGCGAACACCGGGGAGCTGTTTTTT
TRBV7-2	15	TRBJ2-5	-	-	CASSSRKTAQETQYF	TGTGCCAGCAGCAGCAGAAAAACGGCACAAGAGACCCAGTACTTC
TRBV12-5	18	TRBJ1-5	-	-	CASGSDLRGGYSNQPQHF	TGTGCTAGTGGCTCAGACCTACGGGGGGGTTATAGCAATCAGCCCCAGCATTTT
TRBV7-9	16	TRBJ2-7	TRBD1	-	CASSLAGTGGFYEQYF	TGTGCCAGCAGCTTAGCCGGGACAGGGGGTTTTTACGAGCAGTACTTC
TRBV11-2	16	TRBJ2-3	-	-	CASSSQRGRRTDTQYF	TGTGCCAGCAGCTCCCAGAGGGGGAGAAGGACAGATACGCAGTATTTT
TRBV5-1	14	TRBJ1-1	-	-	CASSPVPQNTEAFF	TGCGCCAGCAGCCCGGTCCCGCAGAACACTGAAGCTTTCTTT
TRBV7-9	15	TRBJ1-6	TRBD1	few	CASSRQTGGVSPLHF	TGTGCCAGCAGCCGTCAGACAGGGGGAGTCTCACCCCTCCACTTT
TRBV2	15	TRBJ1-5	TRBD1	few	CASSGQGAGNQPQHF	TGTGCCAGCAGTGGACAGGGGGCGGGCAATCAGCCCCAGCATTTT
TRBV11-3	13	TRBJ2-3	-	-	CASSTELQDTQYF	TGTGCCAGCAGCACCGAACTACAGGATACGCAGTATTTT